Following are 10 T cell receptor beta chains from one sample sequenced in a study of blood T cell repertoires in COVID-19. The repertoire was sequenced with immunoSEQ multiplex PCR; TCRdb's copy has only in-frame clones and lacks some. Among fewer than 450,000 clones listed, 88% were seen once. Sequenced input: peripheral blood. These receptors originate from a woman aged 70-85 years with COVID-19, enrolled during active disease.

This chain links TRBV7-2 with TRBJ1-1; D is possibly TRBD1 (6 bases). Germline values: CDR1 SGHTA, CDR2 FQGNSA. V lost 9 bases and J 2 bases, leaving 16 bases between the germline ends. The CDR3 sequence is 14 residues long. The CDR3 coding sequence is TGTGCCAGTTTAACAGGGAGGGGCAACACTGAAGCTTTCTTT. Its translation is CASLTGRGNTEAFF.

The chain uses TRBV9 and TRBJ1-2, with D unclear. CDR1 SGDLS and CDR2 YYNGEE come from the germline V gene. V lost 3 bases, J lost 2 bases, and 8 bases lay in between. The CDR3 is made up of 13 amino acids. CDR3 sequence: CASSATLNYGYTF. The CDR3 DNA sequence: TGTGCCAGCAGCGCGACACTGAACTATGGCTACACCTTC.

The chain has TRBV27 and TRBJ1-1, with 10 positions matching TRBD1. Germline trimming cut 8 bases from V and 2 bases from J; bases unmatched to any gene: 2. The CDR3 totals 13 residues. Per germline, CDR1 MNHEY and CDR2 SMNVEV (reference sequence). The CDR3, as DNA: TGTGCCAGCCGGACAGGGGGTAACACTGAAGCTTTCTTT. Translating gives CASRTGGNTEAFF.

DNA for the CDR3: TGTGCCACCAGTGAGCACTCTACTAGCGGGGGGGCAGATACGCAGTATTTT. Translating gives CATSEHSTSGGADTQYF. V is TRBV24-1 and J is TRBJ2-3, with 13 bases fitting TRBD2. Per germline, CDR1 KGHDR and CDR2 SFDVKD. The CDR3 is made up of 17 amino acids. Trimming at V came to 4 bases and at J to 4 bases, leaving 7 bases not matched to a gene.

This clone came up a few times. The chain uses TRBV28 and TRBJ1-2, with no clear D. Trimming cost V 5 bases and J 5 bases, with 18 bases left between them. Per germline, CDR1 MDHEN and CDR2 SYDVKM. This CDR3 comprises 15 residues. The CDR3 reads CASSPRSQVLYGYTF. The CDR3 coding sequence is TGTGCCAGCAGTCCCAGATCTCAGGTGTTATATGGCTACACCTTC.

The V and J genes are TRBV28 and TRBJ1-2; D is undetermined. Germline V CDR1 and CDR2: MDHEN, SYDVKM. The CDR3 length is 14 residues. The germline V and J ends were trimmed by 5 bases and 4 bases, with 14 bases remaining between them. The CDR3 spells CASSTSQIIYGYTF. The DNA of the CDR3 is TGTGCCAGCAGTACCAGTCAGATCATCTATGGCTACACCTTC.

V is TRBV19 and J is TRBJ1-5; weak D call: TRBD1 (6 bases). This CDR3 contains 14 residues. Per germline, CDR1 LNHDA and CDR2 SQIVND (reference sequence). Deletions cut 7 bases from V and 1 base from J, with 11 bases between. This CDR3 reads CASKKGGSNQPQHF. Written as DNA, the CDR3 is TGTGCCAGTAAAAAGGGGGGGAGCAATCAGCCCCAGCATTTT. The whole variable domain, remainder taken from reference TRBV19 and TRBJ1-5, is DGGITQSPKYLFRKEGQNVTLSCEQNLNHDAMYWYRQDPGQGLRLIYYSQIVNDFQKGDIAEGYSVSREKKESFPLTVTSAQKNPTAFYLCASKKGGSNQPQHFGDGTRLSIL.

This clone was found a few times. The identical CDR3 is also encoded by other nucleotide sequences in the sample. This rearrangement joins TRBV5-1 to TRBJ1-1; D might be TRBD1 (6 bases). Germline V gene sequence: CDR1 SGHRS, CDR2 YFSETQ. This CDR3 has 14 amino acids. The germline V and J ends were trimmed by 2 bases and 1 base, with 9 bases remaining between them. This CDR3 is CASSLGTSNTEAFF. The CDR3 bases are TGCGCCAGCAGCTTAGGGACATCGAACACTGAAGCTTTCTTT.

This chain links TRBV12-3 or TRBV12-4 with TRBJ2-7; D remains ambiguous. CDR3 length: 11 amino acids. The V end was cut by 1 base, the J end by 6 bases, with 4 bases between. CDR3 in amino acids: CASSLGGEQYF. CDR3 DNA sequence: TGTGCCAGCAGTTTAGGCGGCGAGCAGTACTTC.

The sample holds one count of this clone. This chain joins TRBV7-9 and TRBJ2-5; possibly TRBD2 for D (5 bases). The CDR3 has 15 amino acids. Per the germline V gene, CDR1 is SEHNR and CDR2 is FQNEAQ (reference sequence). With 2 bases removed from V and 2 bases from J, the gap between germline ends came to 12 bases. The CDR3 DNA sequence: TGTGCCAGCAGCTTAATGTTGAGGGAGCAAGAGACCCAGTACTTC. Residues: CASSLMLREQETQYF.